One and the same sample provided the 3 T cell receptor beta chains below, sequenced in a study of shared clonotypes between healthy human individuals. Libraries were prepared by immunoSEQ multiplex PCR; TCRdb keeps only in-frame clonotypes and omits some of them. Of hundreds of thousands of clones detected, around two thirds appear once; the ten largest clones hold 1.7%. Sequencing was done on a sample of memory CD4+ T cells sorted from blood. Subset denoted: CD45RA-negative fraction. These receptors were taken from a woman aged 25 to 39 in good health.

CDR3: CASSPDRAAGGQYF. The CDR3 DNA reads as TGTGCCAGCAGCCCGGACAGGGCGGCTGGAGGCCAGTACTTC. J is TRBJ2-5 and V is TRBV5-4; TRBD1 matches at 8 bases. This CDR3 comprises 14 residues. Germline V gene data show CDR1 as SGHNT and CDR2 as YYREEE (reference sequence). V trimming: 4 bases; J trimming: 10 bases; junction bases outside the gene matches: 12.

V gene TRBV12-5 combines with J gene TRBJ2-2, with TRBD2 as a possible D gene (5 bases). From germline, CDR1 is LGHNT and CDR2 FRNRAP. There are 13 residues in the CDR3. Between the trimmed V and J ends, which lost 2 bases and 7 bases, there was a span of 8 bases. In DNA, the CDR3 is TGTGCTAGTGGTTTGTTTGGAGGCGGGGAGCTGTTTTTT. Its protein is CASGLFGGGELFF.

Only one count was recorded for this clone. This chain connects TRBV7-8 to TRBJ2-1; 8 bases line up with TRBD2. Germline values: CDR1 SGHVS, CDR2 FQNEAQ. This CDR3 is built from 18 residues. The V gene end was trimmed by 3 bases and the J gene end by 3 bases; junction bases not matched to a gene: 13. The CDR3 nucleotides read TGTGCCAGCAGCTTCCTGCCTCCAGCGGGAGTTATCTACAATGAGCAGTTCTTC. Protein product: CASSFLPPAGVIYNEQFF.